This TCR beta chain was sequenced during a study of identical twins. TCRdb redid the calling of the 5' RACE reads with MiXCR, one entry per CDR3 protein. The table lists approximately 230,000 distinct CDR3 sequences, roughly 7.1% of them singletons. Deletions cut 8 bases from V and 1 base from J, with 9 bases between. CDR1 and CDR2 from the germline V gene are SEHNR and FQNEAQ (reference sequence). This CDR3 has 13 residues. Every sampled donor was Caucasian and healthy. This clonotype turned up a few times. These same data were also listed under a study on T cells expressing NK-cell markers. In that study: Investigators obtained TCR beta repertoires from sorted CD3+CD56+NKG2C+, CD3+CD56+NKG2C- and CD3+CD56-NKG2C+ T cells. What restricted sorting to alpha-beta TCR T cells in several experiments was an anti-gamma-delta TCR antibody. Among four donors, these clonotypes also ranked first in the CD3+CD56-NKG2C+ fraction.

The chain recombines TRBV7-9 with TRBJ2-4; D gene uncertain. This receptor was obtained from a woman aged 18-30 years in good health. The sequencing sample was made of CD8+ T cells sorted from blood. CDR3 residues: CASAAAAKNIQYF. In DNA, the CDR3 is TGTGCCAGCGCGGCGGCTGCCAAAAACATTCAGTACTTC. Using reference TRBV7-9 and TRBJ2-4 for the parts outside the CDR3, the full variable domain is DTGVSQNPRHKITKRGQNVTFRCDPISEHNRLYWYRQTLGQGPEFLTYFQNEAQLEKSRLLSDRFSAERPKGSFSTLEIQRTEQGDSAMYLCASAAAAKNIQYFGAGTRLSVL.